This TCR beta chain was captured by sequencing in a study of blood T cell repertoires in COVID-19. TCRdb's table, derived via immunoSEQ multiplex PCR, lists solely in-frame clones and lacks some. The sample lists around 64,000 clones, roughly 88% occurring once. Sequencing was done on a sample of peripheral blood. The TCR comes from a man aged 25-45 years with acute or convalescent COVID-19.

In DNA form, the CDR3 reads TGTGCCAGCAGCAAAGCCGGGACAGGGGAGTCCTTTTCTGGAAACACCATATATTTT. Translation: CASSKAGTGESFSGNTIYF. The V call is TRBV21-1, the J call TRBJ1-3; the DNA was not compared with TRBD1, the D call given in the table. TRBV21-1 counts as a pseudogene. This CDR3 has 19 amino acids.